This T cell receptor (beta chain) originates from a study of T cells and copy number aberrations in small-cell lung cancer. Study observations and caveats: Tumors showed lower T-cell density, richness and clonality than adjacent lung, though density did not differ significantly.

Donors were all either smokers or heavy second-hand smokers. Produced via immunoSEQ multiplex PCR; TCRdb's table is partial and in-frame only. The sample has about 2,000 clones, under 90% seen once; the top ten hold 4% to 6.5%. With respect to this clone: Its antigen is not known.

The V gene's germline CDR1 is MNHEY and CDR2 SVGAGI. Trimming cost V 2 bases and J 3 bases, with 14 bases left between them. The CDR3 contains 16 residues. The sequence was obtained from a man aged 45-60 years with small cell lung cancer. The rearrangement uses TRBV6-5 and TRBJ2-1, with D uncertain. Sequenced material: normal tissue next to the tumor. CDR3 in amino acids: CASSYDFLAGYNEQFF. The DNA of the CDR3 is TGTGCCAGCAGTTACGATTTCTTGGCCGGCTACAATGAGCAGTTCTTC.